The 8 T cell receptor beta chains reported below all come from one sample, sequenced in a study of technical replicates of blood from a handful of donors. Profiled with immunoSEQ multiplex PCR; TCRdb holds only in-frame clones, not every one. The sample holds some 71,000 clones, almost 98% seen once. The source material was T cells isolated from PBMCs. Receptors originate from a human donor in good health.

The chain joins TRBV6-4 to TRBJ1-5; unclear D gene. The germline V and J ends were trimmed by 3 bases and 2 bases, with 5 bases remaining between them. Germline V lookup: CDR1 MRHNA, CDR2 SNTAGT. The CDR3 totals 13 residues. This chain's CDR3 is CASSEQGNQPQHF. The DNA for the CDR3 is TGTGCCAGCAGTGAGCAGGGCAATCAGCCCCAGCATTTT.

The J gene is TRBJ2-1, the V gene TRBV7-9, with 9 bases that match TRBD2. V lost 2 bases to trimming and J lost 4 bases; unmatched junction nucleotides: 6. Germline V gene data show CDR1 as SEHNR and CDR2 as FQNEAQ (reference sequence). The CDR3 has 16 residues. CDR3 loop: CASSLQASGIYNEQFF. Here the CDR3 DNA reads TGTGCCAGCAGCTTACAGGCTAGCGGGATTTACAATGAGCAGTTCTTC.

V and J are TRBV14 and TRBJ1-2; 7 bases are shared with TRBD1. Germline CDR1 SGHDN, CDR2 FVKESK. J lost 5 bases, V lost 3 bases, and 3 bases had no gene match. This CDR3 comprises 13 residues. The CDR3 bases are TGTGCCAGCAGCCAGCCGGGACAGTATGGCTACACCTTC. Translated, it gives CASSQPGQYGYTF.

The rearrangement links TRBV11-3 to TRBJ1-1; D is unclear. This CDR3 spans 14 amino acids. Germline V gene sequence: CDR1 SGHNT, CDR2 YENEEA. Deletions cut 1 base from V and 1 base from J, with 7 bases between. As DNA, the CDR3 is TGTGCCAGCAGCTTAGTTGACACGAACACTGAAGCTTTCTTT. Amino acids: CASSLVDTNTEAFF. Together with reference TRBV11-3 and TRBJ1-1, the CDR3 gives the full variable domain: EAGVVQSPRYKIIEKKQPVAFWCNPISGHNTLYWYLQNLGQGPELLIRYENEEAVDDSQLPKDRFSAERLKGVDSTLKIQPAELGDSAVYLCASSLVDTNTEAFFGQGTRLTVV.

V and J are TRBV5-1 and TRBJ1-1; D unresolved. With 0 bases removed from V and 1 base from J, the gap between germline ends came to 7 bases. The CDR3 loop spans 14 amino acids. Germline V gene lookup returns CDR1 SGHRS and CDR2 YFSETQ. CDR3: CASSLGPGNTEAFF. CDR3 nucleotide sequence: TGCGCCAGCAGCTTGGGGCCGGGGAACACTGAAGCTTTCTTT.

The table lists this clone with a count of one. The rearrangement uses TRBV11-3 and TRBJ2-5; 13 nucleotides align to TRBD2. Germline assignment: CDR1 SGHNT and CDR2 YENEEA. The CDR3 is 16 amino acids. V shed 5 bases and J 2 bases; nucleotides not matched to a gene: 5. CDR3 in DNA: TGTGCCAGCAGCCAAGGACTAGCGGGAGCACAAGAGACCCAGTACTTC. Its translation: CASSQGLAGAQETQYF.

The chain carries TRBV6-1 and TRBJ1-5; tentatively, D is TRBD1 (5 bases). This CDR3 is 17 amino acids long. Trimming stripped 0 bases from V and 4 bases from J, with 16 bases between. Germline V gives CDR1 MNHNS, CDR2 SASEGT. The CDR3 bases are TGTGCCAGCAGTGAAGCGCGGGGGAGGGGAGGGAATCAGCCCCAGCATTTT. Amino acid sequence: CASSEARGRGGNQPQHF.

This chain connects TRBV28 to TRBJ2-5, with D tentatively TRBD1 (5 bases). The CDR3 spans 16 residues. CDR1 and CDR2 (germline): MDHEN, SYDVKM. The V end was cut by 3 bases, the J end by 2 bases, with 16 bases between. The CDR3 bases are TGTGCCAGCAGTTTGCATCTCCTTGGACAACAAGAGACCCAGTACTTC. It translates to CASSLHLLGQQETQYF.